The 14 T cell receptor beta chains given below trace back to one sample, sequenced in a study of blood T cell repertoires in COVID-19. Here immunoSEQ multiplex PCR was the method, and the copy in TCRdb shows in-frame clones only, minus some. The sample includes 200,000 to 250,000 clones, approximately 82% of them seen just once. Sample: peripheral blood. The receptors derive from a woman over 75 with acute or convalescent COVID-19.

The chain carries TRBV6-1 and TRBJ1-2; the match to TRBD1 covers 9 bases. J gave up 4 bases and V 3 bases, and 12 bases lay outside the gene matches. The CDR3 consists of 17 residues. Per germline, CDR1 MNHNS and CDR2 SASEGT. The CDR3 sequence: CASSDGQGRRWSYGYTF. DNA of the CDR3: TGTGCCAGCAGTGACGGACAGGGGAGAAGGTGGAGCTATGGCTACACCTTC.

This sequence joins TRBV11-3 and TRBJ2-7; 8 bases line up with TRBD1. With V trimmed by 2 bases and J by 2 bases, 5 bases remained unmatched. In germline, CDR1 is SGHNT, CDR2 YENEEA. This CDR3 contains 15 residues. The CDR3 nucleotides are TGTGCCAGCAGCTTAAGCGGACAGGGCCCCTACGAGCAGTACTTC. This gives the protein CASSLSGQGPYEQYF.

This clone was seen many times. The chain couples TRBV16 to TRBJ2-7; no firm D call. V lost 2 bases and J 7 bases, leaving 9 bases between the germline ends. Germline lookup yields CDR1 KGHSY and CDR2 FQNENV. This CDR3 is built from 12 residues. This CDR3 reads CASSQTPREQYF. The CDR3 DNA is TGTGCCAGCAGCCAAACCCCCCGGGAGCAGTACTTC.

The V call is TRBV27, the J call TRBJ2-1; the match to TRBD2 covers 8 bases. V lost 5 bases to trimming and J lost 0 bases; unmatched junction nucleotides: 9. Per the germline V gene, CDR1 is MNHEY and CDR2 is SMNVEV (reference sequence). This CDR3 comprises 17 residues. The DNA of the CDR3 is TGTGCCAGCAGTGGAATGGGCGGGACTAGCTCCTACAATGAGCAGTTCTTC. It codes for CASSGMGGTSSYNEQFF.

The V and J genes are TRBV7-8 and TRBJ2-5; TRBD2 aligns across 11 bases. Germline values: CDR1 SGHVS, CDR2 FQNEAQ. The CDR3 length is 17 residues. After removal of 0 bases from V and 3 bases from J, the junction contained 6 bases not matched to a gene. Here the CDR3 reads CASSLALAGAPEETQYF. CDR3 in DNA: TGTGCCAGCAGCTTAGCACTAGCGGGGGCGCCAGAAGAGACCCAGTACTTC.

In the case of this clone: A much larger clone lies one base from this, so it may be a read error. The chain joins TRBV6-5 to TRBJ1-5, with 9 nucleotides matching TRBD1. The germline V gene has CDR1 MNHEY and CDR2 SVGAGI. The V and J ends lost 5 bases and 2 bases, in that order; junction bases with no gene match: 4. The length of the CDR3 is 15 residues. CDR3 sequence reads: CASSPRTGGNQPQHF. The CDR3 bases are TGTGCCAGCAGTCCCAGGACAGGGGGCAATCAGCCCCAGCATTTT.

The rearrangement joins TRBV30 to TRBJ2-7; TRBD2 might be the D (6 bases). Trimming shortened V by 2 bases and J by 2 bases, and 10 bases separated the two germline ends. There are 13 residues in the CDR3. Germline V gene sequence: CDR1 GTSNPN, CDR2 SVGIG (reference sequence). The CDR3 spells CAWSPGVTYEQYF. The CDR3 nucleotides read TGTGCCTGGAGTCCGGGAGTAACCTACGAGCAGTACTTC.

On this clone itself: This CDR3 is also generated by other DNA sequences in the sample. This sequence joins TRBV7-3 and TRBJ1-1; D is perhaps TRBD1 (6 bases). Trimming removed 4 bases at V and 5 bases at J, with 11 bases between. The CDR3 has 13 amino acids. The germline gives CDR1 SGHTA, CDR2 FQGTGA. CDR3 DNA sequence: TGTGCCAGCAGCTCCCAGGGGAATACTGAAGCTTTCTTT. Its protein product is CASSSQGNTEAFF.

The genes are TRBV4-2 and TRBJ2-1; a weak D match, TRBD2 (6 bases). The germline V and J ends were trimmed by 0 bases and 5 bases, with 14 bases remaining between them. Germline V gene lookup returns CDR1 LGHNA and CDR2 YNFKEQ. The CDR3 is 16 residues long. Here the CDR3 DNA reads TGTGCCAGCAGCCAAGACTGGCGGGAAAGGGACAATGAGCAGTTCTTC. Protein product: CASSQDWRERDNEQFF.

The chain uses TRBV19 and TRBJ2-1, with D tentatively TRBD2 (5 bases). CDR3 size: 13 residues. Looked up from germline, CDR1 is LNHDA and CDR2 is SQIVND (reference sequence). The germline V and J ends were trimmed by 6 bases and 8 bases, with 14 bases remaining between them. The CDR3 loop is CASSHPPGDEQFF. Here the CDR3 DNA reads TGTGCCAGTAGCCACCCCCCCGGGGATGAGCAGTTCTTC.

This clone appeared a single time. The chain combines TRBV7-2 with TRBJ1-2; D is possibly TRBD1 (6 bases). CDR1 and CDR2 from the germline V gene are SGHTA and FQGNSA. The CDR3 loop spans 15 amino acids. The V end lost 5 bases, the J end lost 5 bases, and 18 bases lay between the germline ends. In nucleotides, the CDR3 is TGTGCCAGCAGCCCCTGGACAGTCTCCTATTATGGCTACACCTTC. Its translation is CASSPWTVSYYGYTF.

This clone is a singleton in its sample. CDR3 region: CASSPAGGPGYEQYF. DNA of the CDR3: TGTGCCAGCTCACCCGCGGGAGGGCCGGGGTACGAGCAGTACTTC. This chain uses TRBV18 with TRBJ2-7, with TRBD2 matching over 9 bases. The length of the CDR3 is 15 residues. Germline trimming cut 3 bases from V and 4 bases from J; bases unmatched to any gene: 7. Germline CDR1 and CDR2: KGHSH and LQKENI.

The rearrangement joins TRBV4-1 to TRBJ1-4, with D maybe TRBD1 (6 bases). The CDR3 has 13 residues. Trimming stripped 6 bases from V and 7 bases from J, with 12 bases between. From germline, CDR1 is MGHRA and CDR2 YSYEKL. CDR3 in amino acids: CASSYSRGEKLFF. The CDR3 coding sequence is TGCGCCAGCAGTTATAGCAGGGGTGAAAAACTGTTTTTT.

There are many counts of this clone. The V call is TRBV25-1, the J call TRBJ2-2; D unresolved. The length of the CDR3 is 13 residues. Germline-derived CDR1 and CDR2 are MGHDK and SYGVNS. The V and J ends lost 2 bases and 4 bases respectively, with 5 bases between them. Here the CDR3 DNA reads TGTGCCAGCAGTGAACGACTCACCGGGGAGCTGTTTTTT. As protein: CASSERLTGELFF.